The 29 T cell receptor beta chains reported below all come from one sample, sequenced in a study of blood T cell repertoires in COVID-19. Profiling relied on immunoSEQ multiplex PCR, and the TCRdb table lists in-frame clones only, not all of them. The repertoire holds 150,000 to 190,000 clones, 65% to 85% seen once, with less than 4.5% in the top ten. Sequencing used peripheral blood. These receptors were obtained from a woman older than 75 with acute or convalescent COVID-19.

This chain links TRBV18 with TRBJ2-6; a weak D match, TRBD1 (6 bases). The ends were cut back, 4 bases at V and 2 bases at J, with 15 bases in the middle. Germline V lookup: CDR1 KGHSH, CDR2 LQKENI. The CDR3 is made up of 17 amino acids. The CDR3 DNA is TGTGCCAGCTCACGACAGGCACCCTTCGCTGGGGCCAACGTCCTGACTTTC. Encoded protein: CASSRQAPFAGANVLTF.

This clone was counted a single time. Here the CDR3 DNA reads TGTGCCAGCATATCCGGGAGGGCCCCAGATACGCAGTATTTT. This sequence encodes CASISGRAPDTQYF. The gene calls are TRBV6-4 and TRBJ2-3; 8 bases fit TRBD2. V lost 7 bases and J lost 4; bases outside the gene matches: 7. This CDR3 has 14 residues. Per germline, CDR1 MRHNA and CDR2 SNTAGT.

This clone was found once. The J gene is TRBJ1-1, the V gene TRBV6-5; TRBD1 might be the D (6 bases). V gave up 5 bases and J gave up 1 base, with 11 bases separating them. The CDR3 covers 14 residues. CDR1 and CDR2 from the germline V gene are MNHEY and SVGAGI. The CDR3 DNA follows: TGTGCCAGCAGTCATCAACAGGGGAACACTGAAGCTTTCTTT. Its protein is CASSHQQGNTEAFF.

This clone is a singleton in its sample. The chain couples TRBV7-8 to TRBJ2-2; 7 bases are shared with TRBD2. This CDR3 is built from 15 residues. V shed 5 bases and J 2 bases; nucleotides not matched to a gene: 5. CDR1 and CDR2 (germline): SGHVS, FQNEAQ. The CDR3 is CASSVRDYNTGELFF. As DNA, the CDR3 is TGTGCCAGCAGCGTCCGGGACTACAACACCGGGGAGCTGTTTTTT.

This clone was seen more than once but under ten times. This may stem from a read error, because a much larger clone lies one nucleotide away. This same CDR3 is encoded by further DNA sequences in the sample. The chain links TRBV11-1 to TRBJ2-1; 10 bases line up with TRBD2. CDR1 and CDR2 (germline): SGHAT, FQDESV (reference sequence). The CDR3 is 16 amino acids. The V and J ends lost 4 bases and 0 bases, in that order; junction bases with no gene match: 3. The CDR3 region is CASSSTSGVSYNEQFF. The CDR3 region has the DNA TGTGCCAGCAGCTCAACTAGCGGGGTCTCCTACAATGAGCAGTTCTTC. The full variable domain, in which reference TRBV11-1 and TRBJ2-1 provide the parts outside the CDR3, is EAEVAQSPRYKITEKSQAVAFWCDPISGHATLYWYRQILGQGPELLVQFQDESVVDDSQLPKDRFSAERLKGVDSTLKIQPAELGDSAMYLCASSSTSGVSYNEQFFGPGTRLTVL.

The V gene is TRBV5-1, the J gene TRBJ2-1, with 7 bases matching TRBD2. CDR1 is SGHRS, CDR2 YFSETQ, per germline. The CDR3 is 15 residues long. The J segment lost 8 bases and the V segment lost 1 base, leaving 9 bases of the junction unmatched. The CDR3: CASSLRGGSVDEQFF. CDR3 DNA: TGCGCCAGCAGCTTGAGGGGCGGGAGTGTCGATGAGCAGTTCTTC.

V gene TRBV5-1 combines with J gene TRBJ2-7; tentative D call: TRBD1 (6 bases). The CDR3 totals 15 residues. V was trimmed by 4 bases and J by 0 bases, leaving 14 bases between them. Germline lookup yields CDR1 SGHRS and CDR2 YFSETQ. CDR3 sequence (DNA): TGCGCCAGCAGCCAGACGGCACAGGGCTCCTACGAGCAGTACTTC. It is translated as CASSQTAQGSYEQYF.

The rearrangement links TRBV6-2 or TRBV6-3 to TRBJ2-7, with 8 bases identical to TRBD2. The CDR3 loop spans 16 amino acids. Germline CDR1 is MNHEY and CDR2 is SVGEGT. Losses at the gene ends were 0 bases for V and 9 bases for J; bases not matched to a gene: 13. This CDR3 is CASSYSKRGGLDGQYF. The CDR3 coding sequence is TGTGCCAGCAGTTACTCGAAACGGGGGGGCCTAGATGGGCAGTACTTC.

This rearrangement joins TRBV9 to TRBJ1-1; D call uncertain. The CDR3 extends over 13 amino acids. Trimming stripped 3 bases from V and 1 base from J, with 7 bases between. Per the germline V gene, CDR1 is SGDLS and CDR2 is YYNGEE. CDR3 in amino acids: CASSAEPNTEAFF. The CDR3 nucleotides read TGTGCCAGCAGCGCCGAGCCGAACACTGAAGCTTTCTTT.

The chain joins TRBV7-9 to TRBJ1-2; TRBD1 agrees at 10 bases. The CDR3 spans 15 residues. Germline V gene lookup returns CDR1 SEHNR and CDR2 FQNEAQ (reference sequence). V lost 5 bases and J lost 2; bases outside the gene matches: 5. CDR3 bases: TGTGCCAGCAGCCCGGGGGGACAGGGGAACTATGGCTACACCTTC. Translating gives CASSPGGQGNYGYTF.

The chain links TRBV11-2 to TRBJ1-6; 7 positions match TRBD1. The J segment lost 10 bases and the V segment lost 3 bases, leaving 6 bases of the junction unmatched. Looked up from germline, CDR1 is SGHAT and CDR2 is FQNNGV. The CDR3 loop spans 14 amino acids. The CDR3 protein is CASSLDRTLSPLHF. The CDR3 nucleotides are TGTGCCAGCAGCTTGGACAGGACGCTCTCACCCCTCCACTTT.

This chain connects TRBV5-8 to TRBJ2-2; D may be TRBD2 (7 bases). Trimming stripped 5 bases from V and 4 bases from J, with 15 bases between. Germline CDR1 SGHTS, CDR2 YDEGEE. This CDR3 has 15 residues. CDR3 nucleotide sequence: TGTGCCAGCAGTCCCCGGGGGGCGGCCACCGGGGAGCTGTTTTTT. Protein: CASSPRGAATGELFF.

The V and J genes are TRBV13 and TRBJ1-1, with unresolved D. The germline gives CDR1 PRHDT, CDR2 FYEKMQ (reference sequence). This CDR3 comprises 16 residues. The germline V and J ends were trimmed by 2 bases and 0 bases, with 13 bases remaining between them. CDR3 DNA sequence: TGTGCCAGCAGCTTAAAAAGACATTCCATGAACACTGAAGCTTTCTTT. Translation: CASSLKRHSMNTEAFF.

The chain couples TRBV3-1 (or the pseudogene TRBV3-2) to TRBJ2-3; TRBD2 matches at 10 bases. Germline V gene data show CDR1 as LGHDT and CDR2 as YNNKEL (reference sequence). The CDR3 totals 16 residues. The ends lost 4 bases at V and 4 bases at J; junction bases unmatched: 8. The CDR3, as DNA: TGTGCCAGCAGCCTCTCAGCGGGAGGGGGGGCAGATACGCAGTATTTT. It translates to CASSLSAGGGADTQYF.

The V call is TRBV5-6, the J call TRBJ1-4; D uncertain. The CDR3 totals 15 residues. CDR1 SGHDT and CDR2 YYEEEE come from the germline V gene. V lost 3 bases and J lost 7, with 16 bases in between. CDR3 coding DNA: TGTGCCAGCAGCTCCAACGGGAGGTACGGTGAAAAACTGTTTTTT. As protein: CASSSNGRYGEKLFF.

The gene calls are TRBV10-3 and TRBJ1-2, with a tentative D call TRBD1 (6 bases). CDR1 and CDR2 (germline): ENHRY, SYGVKD. Trimming cost V 7 bases and J 2 bases, with 17 bases left between them. The CDR3 has 15 residues. The CDR3 nucleotides read TGTGCCATCACACGGGACACTGGACCCAACTATGGCTACACCTTC. Its translation is CAITRDTGPNYGYTF.

For the CDR3, the DNA is TGTGCCAGCAGCACCGACAGTTACGAGCAGTACTTC. It codes for CASSTDSYEQYF. The chain carries TRBV7-9 and TRBJ2-7; possibly TRBD1 for D (5 bases). There are 12 residues in the CDR3. V lost 5 bases to trimming and J lost 4 bases, with 9 bases between them. Germline V gene sequence: CDR1 SEHNR, CDR2 FQNEAQ (reference sequence).

The chain recombines TRBV11-2 with TRBJ1-5, with 7 positions matching TRBD1. Germline values: CDR1 SGHAT, CDR2 FQNNGV. There are 15 residues in the CDR3. The trim removed 5 bases at V and 0 bases at J, leaving 4 bases unmatched. CDR3 protein: CASSPTGDSNQPQHF. CDR3 DNA sequence: TGTGCCAGCAGCCCTACAGGGGATAGCAATCAGCCCCAGCATTTT.

V usage is TRBV18 and J usage is TRBJ1-2; TRBD1 is a possible D gene (6 bases). There are 14 residues in the CDR3. V lost 5 bases and J 3 bases, leaving 13 bases between the germline ends. Germline V gene data show CDR1 as KGHSH and CDR2 as LQKENI. CDR3 sequence reads: CASSKPGTYYGYTF. The CDR3 nucleotides read TGTGCCAGCTCAAAACCCGGGACATACTATGGCTACACCTTC.

The CDR3 loop is CASSLARSATEAFF. The CDR3 DNA reads as TGCGCCAGCAGCTTGGCACGGTCTGCAACTGAAGCTTTCTTT. The chain is built from TRBV5-1 and TRBJ1-1; no clear D. The CDR3 loop spans 14 amino acids. Trimming removed 0 bases from V and 5 bases from J, with 11 bases in between. CDR1 is SGHRS and CDR2 is YFSETQ in the germline V gene.

This clone has only one observation. The chain joins TRBV5-1 to TRBJ1-6; possible D gene TRBD1, 6 bases. The V and J ends lost 4 bases and 10 bases respectively, with 21 bases between them. CDR1 SGHRS and CDR2 YFSETQ come from the germline V gene. This CDR3 contains 16 residues. The CDR3 spells CASSRGDTGRESPLHF. The CDR3 coding sequence is TGCGCCAGCAGCCGTGGTGACACAGGGAGAGAGTCACCCCTCCACTTT.

This sequence joins TRBV24-1 and TRBJ2-2; 8 bases line up with TRBD2. CDR3 length: 17 residues. Trimming cost V 7 bases and J 4 bases; bases outside gene matches: 13. The germline CDR1 and CDR2 sequences are KGHDR and SFDVKD. This chain's CDR3 is CATSGNSGGRATGELFF. The CDR3 coding sequence is TGTGCCACCAGCGGCAATTCGGGAGGGAGGGCCACCGGGGAGCTGTTTTTT.

The chain couples TRBV5-4 to TRBJ1-2; TRBD1 matches 10 bases. The CDR3 has 14 residues. In germline, CDR1 is SGHNT, CDR2 YYREEE (reference sequence). J was trimmed by 6 bases and V by 0 bases; bases with no gene match: 2. CDR3 in amino acids: CASSLGGTGDGYTF. The CDR3 DNA follows: TGTGCCAGCAGCTTGGGAGGGACAGGGGATGGCTACACCTTC.

This clone was counted only a few times. V and J are TRBV27 and TRBJ1-6; the match to TRBD1 covers 8 bases. From germline, CDR1 is MNHEY and CDR2 SMNVEV (reference sequence). With 7 bases clipped from V and 1 base from J, the junction kept 3 bases outside the gene matches. This CDR3 is 15 amino acids long. The CDR3 DNA reads TGTGCCAGCACGGACAGGGATTCCTATAATTCACCCCTCCACTTT. Its protein product is CASTDRDSYNSPLHF.

This clone was found a few times. The chain uses TRBV5-1 and TRBJ1-1; 7 positions agree with TRBD1. There are 15 residues in the CDR3. With 4 bases clipped from V and 7 bases from J, the junction kept 13 bases outside the gene matches. CDR1 is SGHRS, CDR2 YFSETQ, per germline. The CDR3 region is CASSAGPGGSDEAFF. The CDR3 bases are TGCGCCAGCAGCGCCGGTCCAGGGGGTAGCGATGAAGCTTTCTTT.

This chain joins TRBV5-4 and TRBJ1-4; the match to TRBD1 covers 9 bases. The germline gives CDR1 SGHNT, CDR2 YYREEE (reference sequence). V was clipped by 5 bases and J by 8 bases; unmatched bases: 4. The CDR3 consists of 13 residues. The CDR3 reads CASSSGTGEKLFF. CDR3 sequence (DNA): TGTGCCAGCAGTTCAGGGACAGGGGAAAAACTGTTTTTT.

V gene TRBV9 combines with J gene TRBJ1-2, with D maybe TRBD1 (6 bases). The V and J ends lost 4 bases and 8 bases respectively, with 18 bases between them. The CDR3 sequence is 14 residues long. Per the germline V gene, CDR1 is SGDLS and CDR2 is YYNGEE. In DNA form, the CDR3 reads TGTGCCAGCAGCTTGATAACAGGGCCGGGAGGCTACACCTTC. Protein sequence: CASSLITGPGGYTF.

This clone was detected only once. The chain carries TRBV3-1 (or the pseudogene TRBV3-2) and TRBJ1-2, with D possibly TRBD1 on 6 matching bases. Trimming left V 4 bases short and J 7 bases short, with 16 bases between. Germline V gives CDR1 LGHDT, CDR2 YNNKEL (reference sequence). The CDR3 contains 14 residues. Here the CDR3 reads CASSPQRGASGYTF. CDR3 DNA sequence: TGTGCCAGCAGCCCGCAGCGGGGGGCTAGTGGCTACACCTTC.

The CDR3 DNA is TGCGCCAGCAGGGGGGGAGAGAACACTGAAGCTTTCTTT. It translates to CASRGGENTEAFF. The rearrangement uses TRBV5-1 and TRBJ1-1; possibly TRBD1 for D (5 bases). The V gene lost 5 bases and the J gene lost 1 base, with 9 bases spanning the gap. Germline loops: CDR1 SGHRS, CDR2 YFSETQ. The CDR3 runs 13 residues. Together with reference TRBV5-1 and TRBJ1-1, the CDR3 gives the full variable domain: KAGVTQTPRYLIKTRGQQVTLSCSPISGHRSVSWYQQTPGQGLQFLFEYFSETQRNKGNFPGRFSGRQFSNSRSEMNVSTLELGDSALYLCASRGGENTEAFFGQGTRLTVV.